This T cell receptor (beta chain) is drawn from a study of cytomegalovirus exposure and HLA in healthy donors. This clone was observed once. The PCR used 60 Vbeta and 13 Jbeta primers. Profiled with immunoSEQ multiplex PCR; TCRdb holds only in-frame clones, not every one. The sample yields about 79,000 clones, around 71% seen once. V lost 8 bases and J lost 1; bases outside the gene matches: 3. CDR1 and CDR2 (germline): MDHEN, SYDVKM. The CDR3 is made up of 15 amino acids. The J gene is TRBJ1-4, the V gene TRBV28; 11 nucleotides match TRBD1. The sequenced sample consisted of PBMCs. This receptor was obtained from a man aged 60 to 69 in good health and CMV-seronegative. The CDR3 loop reads CASLDRGLTNEKLFF. For the CDR3, the DNA is TGTGCCAGCCTGGACAGGGGGCTAACTAATGAAAAACTGTTTTTT.